Listed below are T cell receptor beta chains from one sample, sequenced in a study of shared clonotypes between healthy human individuals. Profiling relied on immunoSEQ multiplex PCR, and the TCRdb table lists in-frame clones only, not all of them. The table lists around 2,100,000 clones, about 95% of them singletons. Sequenced material: naive CD8+ T cells sorted from blood. Receptors originate from a man aged 18 to 30 in good health. CDR3s include the opening cysteine and the closing phenylalanine or tryptophan. Fields, in order: clone size, V gene, D gene, J gene, CDR3 DNA, CDR3 protein. The D gene is left open where the match is weak. Rows give clone size only sometimes, using once, few, many, or a class for an expanded clone.

clone_size: -; v_call: TRBV6-1; d_call: -; j_call: TRBJ2-7; cdr3_nt: TGTGCCAGCAGTGACGAGGACCGCTCCTACGAGCAGTACTTC; cdr3_aa: CASSDEDRSYEQYF
clone_size: -; v_call: TRBV7-9; d_call: -; j_call: TRBJ2-4; cdr3_nt: TGTGCCAGCAGCTTAGTCGGCCAGGGGAACTACAAAAACATTCAGTACTTC; cdr3_aa: CASSLVGQGNYKNIQYF
clone_size: -; v_call: TRBV2; d_call: TRBD1; j_call: TRBJ2-7; cdr3_nt: TGTGCCAGCAGTGAAGCGACAGGGACCTCCTACGAGCAGTACTTC; cdr3_aa: CASSEATGTSYEQYF
clone_size: -; v_call: TRBV5-4; d_call: -; j_call: TRBJ2-5; cdr3_nt: TGTGCCAGCAGACCTCGACAGGAGCAAGAGACCCAGTACTTC; cdr3_aa: CASRPRQEQETQYF
clone_size: once; v_call: TRBV9; d_call: TRBD1; j_call: TRBJ1-5; cdr3_nt: TGTGCCAGCAGCCCAGGGGGGAGGGACGCAGAGCCCCAGCATTTT; cdr3_aa: CASSPGGRDAEPQHF
clone_size: -; v_call: TRBV7-9; d_call: -; j_call: TRBJ1-4; cdr3_nt: TGTGCCAGCAGCCCATATGTTGGGGAAGAAGCTAATGAAAAACTGTTTTTT; cdr3_aa: CASSPYVGEEANEKLFF
clone_size: -; v_call: TRBV15; d_call: TRBD1; j_call: TRBJ2-5; cdr3_nt: TGTGCCACCAGCAGTCCTCGACAGGGAATGGAGACCCAGTACTTC; cdr3_aa: CATSSPRQGMETQYF
clone_size: -; v_call: TRBV27; d_call: -; j_call: TRBJ2-7; cdr3_nt: TGTGCCAGCAGTCCAACAGGGTCGGACGAGCAGTACTTC; cdr3_aa: CASSPTGSDEQYF
clone_size: -; v_call: TRBV27; d_call: TRBD2; j_call: TRBJ2-1; cdr3_nt: TGTGCCAGCAGATTCTTAGCGGGACGGGATGAGCAGTTCTTC; cdr3_aa: CASRFLAGRDEQFF
clone_size: -; v_call: TRBV5-6; d_call: -; j_call: TRBJ2-7; cdr3_nt: TGTGCCAGCAGCTTGGGAAACATTGGATACTACGAGCAGTACTTC; cdr3_aa: CASSLGNIGYYEQYF
clone_size: -; v_call: TRBV4-3; d_call: TRBD2; j_call: TRBJ2-1; cdr3_nt: TGCGCCAGCAGCCTCGAGCGGCTAGCGGGAGTCAATGAGCAGTTCTTC; cdr3_aa: CASSLERLAGVNEQFF
clone_size: -; v_call: TRBV13; d_call: -; j_call: TRBJ1-1; cdr3_nt: TGTGCCAGCAGCTTAGTTCGGGATAGTGTGAACACTGAAGCTTTCTTT; cdr3_aa: CASSLVRDSVNTEAFF
clone_size: -; v_call: TRBV5-1; d_call: TRBD1; j_call: TRBJ2-7; cdr3_nt: TGCGCCAGCAGCTTGGACAGGGGGATCAACGAGCAGTACTTC; cdr3_aa: CASSLDRGINEQYF
clone_size: -; v_call: TRBV9; d_call: TRBD2; j_call: TRBJ2-1; cdr3_nt: TGTGCCAGCAGCGTAGAGGGACTAGCGGGGAATGAGCAGTTCTTC; cdr3_aa: CASSVEGLAGNEQFF
clone_size: -; v_call: TRBV7-9; d_call: -; j_call: TRBJ2-5; cdr3_nt: TGTGCCAGCAGCTTAGCTGGACGGAGGAACTTC; cdr3_aa: CASSLAGRRNF
clone_size: once; v_call: TRBV30; d_call: -; j_call: TRBJ2-7; cdr3_nt: TGTGCCTGGGACAATGGAGAGCAGTACTTC; cdr3_aa: CAWDNGEQYF
clone_size: -; v_call: TRBV9; d_call: -; j_call: TRBJ1-4; cdr3_nt: TGTGCCAGCAGCGTAGAGGGTGGCAGCACTAATGAAAAACTGTTTTTT; cdr3_aa: CASSVEGGSTNEKLFF
clone_size: once; v_call: TRBV5-1; d_call: -; j_call: TRBJ2-7; cdr3_nt: TGCGCCAGCAGCTTGGATAATAAAAGCGGGTTCGAGCAGTACTTC; cdr3_aa: CASSLDNKSGFEQYF